The rows below give T cell receptor beta chains drawn from one sample of a study of blood T cell repertoires in COVID-19. The protocol was immunoSEQ multiplex PCR, while the TCRdb copy is restricted to in-frame clones and leaves out a portion. The data hold a few hundred thousand clones, with roughly 80% observed a single time. The sample taken for sequencing was peripheral blood. Receptors originate from a woman in her forties or fifties with active or convalescent COVID-19. Each CDR3 is given with its conserved first and last residue. Fields, in order: V gene, J gene, CDR3 length, D gene, clone size, CDR3 protein, CDR3 DNA. The D gene is left open where the match is weak. The size of a clone is reported for some rows only, either as once, few or many, or as a class for expanded clones.

TRBV7-2,TRBJ2-1,15,TRBD2,-,CASSPFPVGGNEQFF,TGTGCCAGCAGCCCATTCCCGGTCGGGGGGAATGAGCAGTTCTTC
TRBV7-9,TRBJ1-2,14,-,-,CASSSLSRDYGYTF,TGTGCCAGCAGCAGCTTATCTCGGGACTATGGCTACACCTTC
TRBV5-1,TRBJ1-1,14,-,-,CASSLDTGITEAFF,TGCGCCAGCAGCTTGGATACAGGGATCACTGAAGCTTTCTTT
TRBV2,TRBJ1-1,14,-,-,CASSEGRLGTEAFF,TGTGCCAGCAGTGAAGGTCGCCTCGGGACTGAAGCTTTCTTT
TRBV7-9,TRBJ2-1,16,TRBD2,many,CASSYTLAGFDNEQFF,TGTGCCAGCAGCTACACGCTAGCGGGATTCGACAATGAGCAGTTCTTC
TRBV5-1,TRBJ1-4,17,TRBD1,-,CASSLAIQGVNGEKLFF,TGCGCCAGCAGCTTGGCGATCCAGGGGGTCAACGGTGAAAAACTGTTTTTT
TRBV4-2,TRBJ1-2,15,-,-,CASSQTPGPNYGYTF,TGTGCCAGCAGCCAAACCCCTGGGCCTAACTATGGCTACACCTTC
TRBV20-1,TRBJ1-6,11,-,-,CSARESIAVHF,TGCAGTGCTAGAGAATCGATCGCGGTCCACTTT
TRBV11-2,TRBJ2-7,16,-,-,CASSFVLGGTAYEQYF,TGTGCCAGCAGCTTCGTCCTCGGAGGGACAGCCTACGAGCAGTACTTC
TRBV4-1,TRBJ1-2,17,TRBD1,-,CASSPRDRDEAYGGYTF,TGCGCCAGCAGCCCCCGGGACAGGGATGAGGCGTATGGAGGCTACACCTTC
TRBV7-6,TRBJ2-5,20,TRBD2,-,CASSLDPPIGAGGPRGTQYF,TGTGCCAGCAGCTTAGACCCCCCTATCGGAGCGGGAGGGCCCCGGGGGACCCAGTACTTC
TRBV28,TRBJ2-7,12,-,-,CASSFQNYEQYF,TGTGCCAGCAGTTTCCAAAACTACGAGCAGTACTTC
TRBV2,TRBJ1-5,13,-,-,CASSEGANQPQHF,TGTGCCAGCAGTGAAGGGGCGAATCAGCCCCAGCATTTT
TRBV5-4,TRBJ1-2,14,-,-,CASSPRVANYGYTF,TGTGCCAGCAGCCCAAGAGTTGCTAACTATGGCTACACCTTC
TRBV28,TRBJ1-5,16,TRBD1,-,CASTTGGTGDTQPQHF,TGTGCCAGCACCACCGGGGGGACAGGGGACACTCAGCCCCAGCATTTT
TRBV6-5,TRBJ1-3,15,TRBD1,-,CASRTGQVSGNTIYF,TGTGCCAGCAGAACTGGACAGGTCTCTGGAAACACCATATATTTT
TRBV5-5,TRBJ1-5,13,-,few,CASSFGHNQPQHF,TGTGCCAGCAGCTTTGGACACAATCAGCCCCAGCATTTT
TRBV10-1,TRBJ2-7,15,-,few,CASRVDTKSSYEQYF,TGCGCCAGCAGGGTGGACACAAAGAGCTCCTACGAGCAGTACTTC
TRBV6-5,TRBJ2-5,13,-,-,CAIRGTTFKTQYF,TGTGCCATTAGGGGGACAACCTTCAAGACCCAGTACTTC
TRBV28,TRBJ1-5,15,-,-,CASSFSQGRNQPQHF,TGTGCCAGCAGTTTCAGCCAGGGGCGAAATCAGCCCCAGCATTTT
TRBV6-6,TRBJ1-5,15,-,-,CASSYSRQSNQPQHF,TGTGCCAGCAGTTACTCGAGGCAGAGCAATCAGCCCCAGCATTTT
TRBV7-8,TRBJ2-5,15,TRBD1,-,CASSARDRGWETQYF,TGTGCCAGCAGCGCCCGGGACAGGGGATGGGAGACCCAGTACTTC